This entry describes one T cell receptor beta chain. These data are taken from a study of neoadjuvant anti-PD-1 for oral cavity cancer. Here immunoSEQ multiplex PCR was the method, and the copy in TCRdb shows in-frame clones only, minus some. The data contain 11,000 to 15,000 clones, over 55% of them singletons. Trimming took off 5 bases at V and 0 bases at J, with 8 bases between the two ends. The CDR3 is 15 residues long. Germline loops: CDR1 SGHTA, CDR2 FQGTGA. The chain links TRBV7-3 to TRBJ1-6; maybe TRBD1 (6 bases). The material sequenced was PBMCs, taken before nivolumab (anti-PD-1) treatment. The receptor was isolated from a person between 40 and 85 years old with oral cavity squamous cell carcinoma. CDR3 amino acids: CASSRTVSYNSPLHF. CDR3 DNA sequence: TGTGCCAGCAGCCGGACAGTCTCCTATAATTCACCCCTCCACTTT.